This note documents a single T cell receptor beta chain sequence. The record originates from a study of blood T cell repertoires in COVID-19. Turning to the study itself: Samples taken during acute and convalescent COVID-19 were collected in the United States, Italy and Spain.

V lost 2 bases and J lost 3, with 8 bases in between. Germline CDR1 reads GTSNPN; CDR2 reads SVGIG (reference sequence). The CDR3 is 12 amino acids. Per the original methods: Estimates of nucleated cell counts were drawn from the amplification of reference gene primers. The data were produced by immunoSEQ multiplex PCR, yet TCRdb's version contains in-frame clones alone and is incomplete. D and trimming come from the DNA, and the V and J calls and clone size come from that table. The table includes fewer than 15,000 clones, roughly 84% detected once. The chain is built from TRBV30 and TRBJ2-7; a weak D match, TRBD2 (5 bases). This clonotype was obtained from a human donor in a cohort sampled during active COVID-19. Sequencing was done on a sample of peripheral blood. The CDR3 protein is CAWSPGIYEQYF. The DNA for the CDR3 is TGTGCCTGGAGTCCGGGGATCTACGAGCAGTACTTC.